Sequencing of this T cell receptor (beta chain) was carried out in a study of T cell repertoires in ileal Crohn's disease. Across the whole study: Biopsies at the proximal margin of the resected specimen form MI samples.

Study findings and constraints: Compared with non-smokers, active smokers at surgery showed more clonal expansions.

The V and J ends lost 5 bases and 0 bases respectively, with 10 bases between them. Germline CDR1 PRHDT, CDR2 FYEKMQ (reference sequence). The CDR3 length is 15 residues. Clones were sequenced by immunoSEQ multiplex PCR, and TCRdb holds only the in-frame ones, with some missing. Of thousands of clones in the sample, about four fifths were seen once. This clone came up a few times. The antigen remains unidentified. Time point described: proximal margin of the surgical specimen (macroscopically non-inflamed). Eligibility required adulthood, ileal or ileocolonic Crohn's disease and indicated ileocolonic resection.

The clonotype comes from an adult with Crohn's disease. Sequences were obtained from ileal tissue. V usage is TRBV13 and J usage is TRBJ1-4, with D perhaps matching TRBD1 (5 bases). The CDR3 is CASSPRGSTNEKLFF. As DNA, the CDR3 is TGTGCCAGCAGCCCGCGGGGGTCAACTAATGAAAAACTGTTTTTT.